A selection of T cell receptor beta chains follows, all from one sample in a study of blood T cell repertoires in COVID-19. Sequencing used immunoSEQ multiplex PCR; TCRdb keeps in-frame clones, though not all of them. This table holds more than 200,000 clones, roughly 90% found once. The specimen sequenced was PBMCs or T cells enriched from blood (not recorded which). The source is a woman aged 25 to 39 who had recovered from COVID-19. Each CDR3 is given with its conserved first and last residue. Fields, in order: clone size, D gene, V gene, J gene, CDR3 protein, CDR3 DNA. A D gene is named only where the DNA matches it firmly. A clone size is listed for some rows: how often the clone was seen (once, few, many), or a class if it is expanded.

>-|-|TRBV15|TRBJ2-3
CATSRDAQGTDTQYF
TGTGCCACCAGCAGAGATGCACAGGGAACAGATACGCAGTATTTT
>-|TRBD1|TRBV18|TRBJ1-5
CASSLQGYDQPQHF
TGTGCCAGCTCACTACAGGGGTACGATCAGCCCCAGCATTTT
>-|TRBD1|TRBV10-3|TRBJ1-1
CAISEPGQANTEAFF
TGTGCCATCAGTGAGCCGGGACAGGCGAACACTGAAGCTTTCTTT
>-|TRBD2|TRBV5-1|TRBJ2-1
CASSLGLARDNEQFF
TGCGCCAGCAGTCTCGGACTAGCTAGGGACAATGAGCAGTTCTTC
>-|-|TRBV5-1|TRBJ1-3
CASSLEGSGNTIYF
TGCGCCAGCAGCTTGGAGGGGTCCGGAAACACCATATATTTT
>few|-|TRBV7-2|TRBJ2-1
CASSSRTKYNEQFF
TGTGCCAGCAGCTCCCGGACTAAGTACAATGAGCAGTTCTTC
>-|-|TRBV7-2|TRBJ1-1
CASSLEGVGKAFF
TGTGCCAGCAGCCTGGAAGGGGTTGGTAAAGCTTTCTTT
>-|-|TRBV5-1|TRBJ1-1
CASSLDTGYYTEAFF
TGCGCCAGCAGCTTGGACACAGGGTATTACACTGAAGCTTTCTTT
>-|TRBD2|TRBV4-2|TRBJ2-5
CASSQGTRKETQYF
TGTGCCAGCAGCCAAGGGACTAGAAAAGAGACCCAGTACTTC
>-|TRBD1|TRBV4-3|TRBJ2-7
CASSQSLTRDRAYEQYF
TGCGCCAGCAGCCAATCTCTAACCAGGGACAGGGCTTACGAGCAGTACTTC
>few|-|TRBV28|TRBJ2-7
CALLGRGSYEQYF
TGTGCACTTTTGGGCCGTGGATCCTACGAGCAGTACTTC
>-|-|TRBV3-1/TRBV3-2|TRBJ2-3
CASSQGGLLRDTQYF
TGTGCCAGCAGCCAAGGTGGACTTCTCCGGGATACGCAGTATTTT